This paragraph covers one T cell receptor (beta chain) sequence. This entry belongs to a study of shared clonotypes between healthy human individuals. Study context: Each donor's CD8 memory used one plate, CD8 naive two, each CD4 subset three.

Donors comprised only Caucasian adults living in Nashville, Tennessee. TCRdb's copy holds only in-frame clones and misses some; the assay was immunoSEQ multiplex PCR. The table lists approximately 1.4 million clones, nearly 99% of them singletons. Germline CDR1 and CDR2: LNHDA and SQIVND (reference sequence). This CDR3 is built from 15 residues. Trimming took off 5 bases at V and 6 bases at J, with 16 bases between the two ends. This rearrangement joins TRBV19 to TRBJ2-2; D gene ambiguous. The sample taken for sequencing was naive CD4+ T cells sorted from blood. The subset denotes: CD45RA+ positively selected. The clonotype originates from a man in his thirties or forties in good health. In DNA form, the CDR3 reads TGTGCCAGTAGTGGCACCACCATATTTCCCGGGGAGCTGTTTTTT. Encoded protein: CASSGTTIFPGELFF.